A selection of T cell receptor beta chains follows, all from one sample in a study of cytomegalovirus exposure and HLA in healthy donors. Assay: immunoSEQ multiplex PCR; the TCRdb copy retains only in-frame clones and omits some. Of approximately 170,000 clones listed, around 80% are singletons. Sequenced sample: PBMCs. These TCRs come from a middle-aged woman in good health and CMV-seropositive. The CDR3 runs from the conserved cysteine through the conserved F or W. A D gene is named only where the DNA matches it firmly. The size of a clone is reported for some rows only, either as once, few or many, or as a class for expanded clones.

>NA|TRBD2|TRBV5-1|TRBJ2-7
TGCGCCAGCAGCCAGCCCGGTAGCGGGGGGCCCGAGCAGTACTTC
CASSQPGSGGPEQYF
>few|TRBD1|TRBV7-3|TRBJ2-2
TGTGCCAGCAGCCCCTCACGACAGGGCGCGTGGTCCGGGGAGCTGTTTTTT
CASSPSRQGAWSGELFF
>NA|NA|TRBV7-9|TRBJ1-6
TGTTCCAGCAGCCCCCCCACAGGGAATTCACCCCTCCACTTT
CSSSPPTGNSPLHF
>NA|NA|TRBV2|TRBJ1-2
TGTGCCAGCAGTGAAATGGGGCGGGGGTCATCATTATCCTATGGCTACACCTTC
CASSEMGRGSSLSYGYTF
>NA|NA|TRBV7-2|TRBJ1-1
TGTGCCAGCAGCCTTTGGAACAGACAGGACACTGAAGCTTTCTTT
CASSLWNRQDTEAFF
>few|TRBD1|TRBV9|TRBJ2-7
TGTGCCAGCAGCGTCGGACAGGGCAACTACGAGCAGTACTTC
CASSVGQGNYEQYF
>NA|NA|TRBV5-1|TRBJ1-1
TGCGCCAGCAAACATTTGGCGGGCTCCCCTGAAGCTTTCTTT
CASKHLAGSPEAFF
>NA|TRBD1|TRBV30|TRBJ2-1
TGTGCCTGGAGTCCGGGACAGGGGTACAATGAGCAGTTCTTC
CAWSPGQGYNEQFF
>few|NA|TRBV28|TRBJ2-7
TGTGCCAGCAGAGCCCAACAGGGATTCTCGCGACAGTACTTC
CASRAQQGFSRQYF
>NA|TRBD2|TRBV11-2|TRBJ2-7
TGTGCCAGCAGCCTGTTGGCTAGCGGGGGGCGGTCTTACGAGCAGTACTTC
CASSLLASGGRSYEQYF
>NA|NA|TRBV5-4|TRBJ2-2
TGTGCCAGCAGCTTGGGCCAGGGAGGAACCGGGGAGCTGTTTTTT
CASSLGQGGTGELFF
>once|TRBD2|TRBV4-2|TRBJ2-2
TGTGCCAGCAGCCAAATCCCTGCGGGGGGGCCGACCGGGGAGCTGTTTTTT
CASSQIPAGGPTGELFF
>NA|NA|TRBV27|TRBJ2-3
TGTGCCAGCAGCCTCGGATGGGGGCACGACCCCACAGATACGCAGTATTTT
CASSLGWGHDPTDTQYF
>NA|NA|TRBV7-2|TRBJ2-7
TGTGCCAGCAGCTTAGAACTTGCCTACGAGCAGTACTTC
CASSLELAYEQYF
>NA|NA|TRBV5-4|TRBJ2-7
TGTGCCAGCAGCTTGGCAGGGGCTAACCTCTACGAGCAGTACTTC
CASSLAGANLYEQYF
>NA|TRBD1|TRBV9|TRBJ1-1
TGTGCCAGCAGCGTAGTCACAGGGGTCATGAACACTGAAGCTTTCTTT
CASSVVTGVMNTEAFF
>NA|TRBD2|TRBV27|TRBJ2-5
TGTGCCAGCAGTTTCCTCACTAGCGGGGGCACAGAGACCCAGTACTTC
CASSFLTSGGTETQYF
>NA|TRBD1|TRBV4-1|TRBJ1-4
TGCGCCAGCAGCCACCAGGGGGCGCCTGGGAAACTGTTTTTT
CASSHQGAPGKLFF
>NA|TRBD2|TRBV11-2|TRBJ2-5
TGTGCCAGCAGCTCGGGGGGACGGGGAGAGACCCAGTACTTC
CASSSGGRGETQYF
>NA|NA|TRBV5-6|TRBJ2-3
TGTGCCAGCAGCTTTACGGGGGTGGGAGATACGCAGTATTTT
CASSFTGVGDTQYF